This T cell receptor beta chain was sequenced in a study of T cells in Graves' hyperthyroidism and ophthalmopathy. For the study at large: Blood was drawn when the patient was first diagnosed and still untreated. Findings and limits, study-wide: Most clonotypes that expanded in the thyroid above 0.001 also showed up in blood.

In this sample, this clonotype turned up many times. Its specificity is not known. At first hyperthyroidism diagnosis, before any ophthalmopathy symptoms, the blood sample was collected. V dropped 1 base and J dropped 2 bases, with 8 bases sitting between them. Germline lookup yields CDR1 LGHDT and CDR2 YNNKEL (reference sequence). This CDR3 has 14 residues. TCR beta CDR3 region amplification was performed from RNA transcripts. The TCR CDR3 was amplified in a first-round RT-PCR using the HTBI primer set. TCRdb passed the multiplex PCR reads through MiXCR, listing each CDR3 protein once. The data hold 270,000 or so distinct CDR3 sequences, with nearly 15% observed a single time.

Sequencing used blood. The gene calls are TRBV3-1 and TRBJ2-5, with no clear D. The receptor's source is a woman between 45 and 65 years old with Graves' hyperthyroidism that later progressed to Graves' ophthalmopathy. This chain's CDR3 is CASSQGSGQETQYF. The DNA of the CDR3 is TGTGCCAGCAGCCAAGGGTCGGGTCAAGAGACCCAGTACTTC.